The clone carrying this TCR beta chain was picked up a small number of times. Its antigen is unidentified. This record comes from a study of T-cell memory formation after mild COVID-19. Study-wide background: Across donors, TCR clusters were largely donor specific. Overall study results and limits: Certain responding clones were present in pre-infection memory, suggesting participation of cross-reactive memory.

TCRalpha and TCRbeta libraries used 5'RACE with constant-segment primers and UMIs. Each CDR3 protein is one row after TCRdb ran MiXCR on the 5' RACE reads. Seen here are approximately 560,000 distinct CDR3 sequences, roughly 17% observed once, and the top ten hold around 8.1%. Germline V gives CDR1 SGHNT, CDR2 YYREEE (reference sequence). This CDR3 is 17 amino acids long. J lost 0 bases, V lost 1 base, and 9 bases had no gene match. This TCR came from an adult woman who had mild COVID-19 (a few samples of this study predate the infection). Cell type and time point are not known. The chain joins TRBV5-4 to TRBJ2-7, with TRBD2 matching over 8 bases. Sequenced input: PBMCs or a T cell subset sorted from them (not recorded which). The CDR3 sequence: CASSLYRTSPSSYEQYF. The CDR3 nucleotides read TGTGCCAGCAGCTTGTACCGGACTAGCCCGAGCTCCTACGAGCAGTACTTC.